This T cell receptor (beta chain) derives from a study of CD8+CD57+ T cells in acquired aplastic anemia. This clonotype came up many times. Its antigen is not identified. It was patients with CD8+CD57+ cell expansion by flow cytometry who were chosen for sequencing. The V and J ends lost 6 bases and 4 bases respectively, with 15 bases between them. This CDR3 spans 14 amino acids. The germline CDR1 and CDR2 sequences are GTSNPN and SVGIG (reference sequence). Genomic DNA constituted the template upon which TCR beta VDJ and CDR3 profiling was performed. TCRdb reanalysed the reads using MiXCR and keeps one entry per CDR3 protein. The data show under 200,000 distinct CDR3 sequences, with less than 60% seen just once and under 3.5% held by the top ten. The study's findings and limits: Overlap between patients and controls comprised roughly 30 CD8+ CDR3 sequences. In CD8+ cells, Simpson's diversity showed no significant difference between patients and controls.

The TCR comes from a human donor with aplastic anemia. What was sequenced was sorted CD4+, CD8+, or CD8+CD57+ T cells (not recorded which) from PBMCs. This chain joins TRBV30 and TRBJ2-2; D may be TRBD2 (6 bases). As DNA, the CDR3 is TGTGCCTGCCAGGAGGGGCCAGGCACCGGGGAGCTGTTTTTT. It yields the protein CACQEGPGTGELFF.